This T cell receptor (beta chain) was retrieved from a study of lymphopenia after photon versus proton radiotherapy (dated by TCRdb to between 2018 and 2020). Study-wide context: The study compared the immunological effects of photon versus proton radiation therapy in patients with gastrointestinal tumors who developed high-grade lymphopenia. The 20 patients in the cohort had gastrointestinal tumors, were treated with either photon or proton therapy, and subsequently developed lymphopenia. The study aimed to characterize how the two radiation modalities differ in their impact on the immune system. What the study reported, not specific to this receptor: After the lymphocyte count nadir, repertoires from photon-treated patients showed oligoclonal expansion, particularly of CD8+ Temra cells, and this expansion drove the decline in diversity. During treatment, patients who received photon therapy lost naive T cells and TCR diversity and gained effector/memory populations, whereas patients who received proton therapy remained relatively stable. Across the cohort, an inverse correlation was found between a larger post-nadir drop in TCR diversity and overall survival time among patients who died. The authors looked at the survival association only in patients who died, and they framed better survival with proton therapy as a possibility rather than a demonstrated result.

This clone was recorded once. Its cognate antigen has yet to be identified. Base qualities are not provided; no much larger clone lies one nucleotide away. The CDR1 and CDR2 encoded by the germline V gene are MDHEN and SYDVKM. Taken from cysteine to phenylalanine, the CDR3 has 14 residues. The sequence is cut down to CDR3 DNA, 42 bases in frame from base 1. A distance of 15 bases separates the germline ends of V and J, which lose 4 bases and 6 bases respectively. The receptor library was made with the immunoSEQ multiplex PCR assay. T cell repertoires were profiled by deep sequencing of rearranged TCR beta loci, alongside multiparametric flow cytometry. Held by TCRdb, this immuneACCESS table contains in-frame sequences only and omits some clones. Under half of the omission traces to an unresolved V gene where checked; the cause of the rest is unknown. In all, the sample holds more than 70,000 clones, and approximately 82% of those were seen once. The top ten clones comprise 1.3% to 1.5% of the sample.

This sequence originates from a man aged 55-75 years with pancreatic cancer. Specimen: peripheral blood, collected from a patient treated with proton-based radiotherapy. The rearrangement combines TRBV28 with TRBJ1-2; a tentative D call is TRBD1 (5 bases match). The CDR3 region has the sequence CASSSRTGGDGYTF. The DNA reads as follows: TGTGCCAGCAGTTCCAGGACGGGAGGGGATGGCTACACCTTC.